The 7 T cell receptor beta chains below all came from one sample that was sequenced in a study of cytomegalovirus exposure and HLA in healthy donors. A multiplex PCR was run with 60 Vbeta primers and 13 Jbeta primers. The method was immunoSEQ multiplex PCR; TCRdb's version includes in-frame clones alone and lacks a portion of them. The sample consists of 130,000 to 150,000 clones, approximately 79% of them appearing once. The sample comprised PBMCs. All receptors come from a man between 18 and 29 years old in good health and CMV-seropositive.

The chain recombines TRBV19 with TRBJ1-5, with TRBD1 matching over 7 bases. Germline V lookup: CDR1 LNHDA, CDR2 SQIVND (reference sequence). The V and J ends lost 5 bases and 4 bases, in that order; junction bases with no gene match: 11. The CDR3 covers 16 residues. The CDR3 DNA is TGTGCCAGTAGTTCCCCTCCGGGACAGTATAATCAGCCCCAGCATTTT. Translating gives CASSSPPGQYNQPQHF.

The rearrangement uses TRBV13 and TRBJ2-7; weak D call: TRBD2 (6 bases). Germline lookup yields CDR1 PRHDT and CDR2 FYEKMQ (reference sequence). CDR3 length: 15 residues. Trimming took off 4 bases at V and 0 bases at J, with 13 bases between the two ends. The CDR3 region has the DNA TGTGCCAGCAGCTCAGCCGACGGGAGCTCCTACGAGCAGTACTTC. It is translated as CASSSADGSSYEQYF.

The chain has TRBV7-8 and TRBJ2-3, with TRBD1 matching 8 bases. Germline V CDR1 and CDR2: SGHVS, FQNEAQ. The V segment lost 2 bases and the J segment 2 bases; nucleotides outside the gene matches: 3. The CDR3 is 15 residues long. CDR3 DNA sequence: TGTGCCAGCAGCTTAAGGGGACAGGTCACAGATACGCAGTATTTT. As protein: CASSLRGQVTDTQYF.

V is TRBV2 and J is TRBJ1-6; 10 nucleotides match TRBD1. The CDR3 sequence is 15 residues long. V shed 4 bases and J 7 bases; nucleotides not matched to a gene: 4. Germline V CDR1 and CDR2: SNHLY, FYNNEI. The CDR3 sequence: CASSGTGGGNSPLHF. The CDR3 coding sequence is TGTGCCAGCAGTGGGACAGGGGGAGGAAATTCACCCCTCCACTTT.

The V call is TRBV11-2, the J call TRBJ2-7; D uncertain. The germline V gene has CDR1 SGHAT and CDR2 FQNNGV. The CDR3 has 14 residues. V was trimmed by 2 bases and J by 5 bases, leaving 13 bases between them. CDR3 in amino acids: CASSLTVGSNEQYF. CDR3 in DNA: TGTGCCAGCAGCTTAACTGTGGGCAGCAACGAGCAGTACTTC.

This clone was counted only a few times. The chain links TRBV28 to TRBJ2-7; D unclear. Germline CDR1 and CDR2: MDHEN and SYDVKM. The CDR3 covers 12 residues. With 7 bases removed from V and 4 bases from J, the gap between germline ends came to 11 bases. The CDR3 DNA reads TGTGCCAGCATGAGGAATCGGTACGAGCAGTACTTC. This encodes CASMRNRYEQYF.

The genes are TRBV6-6 and TRBJ2-2; 8 bases match TRBD2. CDR1 is MNHNY and CDR2 is SVGAGI in the germline V gene (reference sequence). This CDR3 spans 13 amino acids. V lost 4 bases and J lost 13; bases outside the gene matches: 8. CDR3 residues: CASSSPGGSLLFF. CDR3 DNA sequence: TGTGCCAGCAGTTCACCGGGGGGGAGTCTGCTGTTTTTT.